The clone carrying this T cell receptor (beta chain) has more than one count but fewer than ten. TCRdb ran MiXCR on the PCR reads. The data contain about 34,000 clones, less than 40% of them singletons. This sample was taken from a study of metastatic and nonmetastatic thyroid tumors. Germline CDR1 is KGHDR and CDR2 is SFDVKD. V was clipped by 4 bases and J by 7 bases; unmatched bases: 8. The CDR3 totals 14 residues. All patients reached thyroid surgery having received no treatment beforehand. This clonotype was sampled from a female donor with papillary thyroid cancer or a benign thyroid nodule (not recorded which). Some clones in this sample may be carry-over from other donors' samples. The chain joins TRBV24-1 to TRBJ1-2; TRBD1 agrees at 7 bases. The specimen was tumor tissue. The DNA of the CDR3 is TGTGCCACCAGTGACACAGGGGAAGGTCCTGGCTACACCTTC. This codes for CATSDTGEGPGYTF.